This TCR beta chain was profiled in a study of shared clonotypes between healthy human individuals. Study observations and caveats: Expectations were that clonotype sharing among donors would be affected by sequencing depth.

Healthy and HIV-negative, the adult donors had no recent acute infections or vaccinations. With unsorted samples, genomic DNA was obtained from 89 million or so PBMCs. Generated by immunoSEQ multiplex PCR, the TCRdb table keeps only in-frame clones and is missing some. The sample shows about half a million clones, about 76% of them seen only once. The CDR3 length is 15 residues. Germline values: CDR1 SGHDN, CDR2 FVKESK. The ends were cut back, 3 bases at V and 0 bases at J, with 9 bases in the middle. Remarks on this clone: Its target is unknown.

V and J are TRBV14 and TRBJ2-1; D call uncertain. The sequence came from a woman between 40 and 55 years old in good health. Some clones in this sample may be carry-over from other donors' samples. The sequencing input was PBMCs. The CDR3 nucleotides read TGTGCCAGCAGCCATTTTGTTCGCTCCTACAATGAGCAGTTCTTC. Translation gives CASSHFVRSYNEQFF.